This T cell receptor (beta chain) was documented in a study of cytomegalovirus exposure and HLA in healthy donors. Worth noting for this clone: What it binds is unknown.

The PCR was carried out with 60 Vbeta primers and 13 Jbeta primers. Per the original methods: In a later analysis, around 12 million of around 75 million unique beta chains occurred in at least two donors. Clones were read by immunoSEQ multiplex PCR, and TCRdb kept only the in-frame ones, dropping some. That table furnishes V, J and clone size, whereas the DNA furnished D and trimming. The table lists 60,000 to 70,000 clones, approximately 58% of them singletons. General study points: One variant, a missense change in DCLRE1C, was linked in a later analysis to TCR beta V- and J-gene trimming. Three chains linked to CMV were shown in vitro to be specific for CMV antigens.

The CDR3 covers 16 residues. Germline CDR1 and CDR2: ENHRY and SYGVKD. Germline trimming cut 2 bases from V and 2 bases from J; bases unmatched to any gene: 3. The clonotype originates from a woman aged 45 to 65 in good health and CMV-seronegative. The J gene is TRBJ2-2, the V gene TRBV10-3; 9 positions match TRBD1. The sequencing sample was made of PBMCs. The CDR3 protein is CAISEGTGSNTGELFF. DNA for the CDR3: TGTGCCATCAGTGAGGGGACAGGGTCCAACACCGGGGAGCTGTTTTTT.